These 5 T cell receptor beta chains were all obtained from the same sample, sequenced in a study of human T cells and chemical hapten exposure. Specified time point: pre-sensitization, week 0. Treatment meaning: therapeutic diphenylcyclopropenone sensitization with weekly scalp DPC. TCRdb reanalysed the RACE reads using MiXCR and keeps one entry per CDR3 protein. Seen here are around 200,000 distinct CDR3 sequences, 25% to 35% observed once, and the top ten hold approximately 3%. The sample consisted of whole blood, taken in connection with sensitization to the hapten diphenylcyclopropenone (DPC). These receptors all stem from a woman in her twenties or thirties with alopecia areata. Some clones in this sample may be carry-over from other donors' samples.

The chain couples TRBV10-3 to TRBJ1-5; D uncertain. Germline CDR1 is ENHRY and CDR2 is SYGVKD. V was cut by 6 bases and J by 0 bases, with 9 bases left in between. CDR3 size: 14 residues. The CDR3 DNA reads TGTGCCATCAGCCTCGGACTTAGCAATCAGCCCCAGCATTTT. It is translated as CAISLGLSNQPQHF.

This clonotype has just a few counts. This rearrangement joins TRBV3-1 to TRBJ2-1, with D perhaps matching TRBD2 (6 bases). Trimming left V 5 bases short and J 2 bases short, with 10 bases between. CDR1 is LGHDT, CDR2 YNNKEL, per germline (reference sequence). CDR3 length equals 14 residues. The DNA for the CDR3 is TGTGCCAGCAGCAGGGGCGGGGCCTACAATGAGCAGTTCTTC. Protein sequence: CASSRGGAYNEQFF.

The chain is built from TRBV6-1 and TRBJ2-1, with 10 bases lining up with TRBD2. The CDR3 is made up of 16 amino acids. Germline CDR1 and CDR2: MNHNS and SASEGT. After removal of 2 bases from V and 7 bases from J, the junction contained 8 bases not matched to a gene. The CDR3 nucleotides are TGTGCCAGCAGTGAAACGGTACTACTAGCGGGAAATGAGCAGTTCTTC. Translated, it gives CASSETVLLAGNEQFF.

The chain combines TRBV9 with TRBJ2-3, with TRBD2 identical over 9 bases. CDR3 length: 16 amino acids. In germline, CDR1 is SGDLS, CDR2 YYNGEE. The V gene end was trimmed by 2 bases and the J gene end by 6 bases; junction bases not matched to a gene: 10. The CDR3 nucleotides read TGTGCCAGCAGCGTGGCGGGAGGGGGCAGCGCGGATACGCAGTATTTT. Translated: CASSVAGGGSADTQYF. The entire variable domain, with the rest obtained from reference TRBV9 and TRBJ2-3, is as follows: DSGVTQTPKHLITATGQRVTLRCSPRSGDLSVYWYQQSLDQGLQFLIQYYNGEERAKGNILERFSAQQFPDLHSELNLSSLELGDSALYFCASSVAGGGSADTQYFGPGTRLTVL.

This rearrangement joins TRBV7-2 to TRBJ2-1; TRBD2 aligns across 9 bases. Germline CDR1 SGHTA, CDR2 FQGNSA. The junction had 8 bases not matched to a gene; V was cut back by 7 bases and J by 7 bases. The length of the CDR3 is 14 residues. The CDR3 sequence: CASMSAGGINEQFF. The CDR3 DNA is TGTGCCAGCATGTCAGCGGGAGGTATAAATGAGCAGTTCTTC.